This T cell receptor (beta chain) stems from a study of Tregs in tolerant kidney transplant recipients. Points from the study as a whole: The small number of patients limits these findings pending further validation. Biological reproducibility was not directly addressed in this study. Donor-specific Treg expansion exceeded global Treg expansion in tolerant patients, suggesting antigen drive.

A word on this clone: The antigen remains undetermined. The CDR3 end lies 3 residues beyond the end of the read and is filled in from the germline J gene.

The repertoire was sequenced with immunoSEQ multiplex PCR; TCRdb's copy has only in-frame clones and lacks some. This sample carries roughly 32,000 clones, with roughly 7.5% going to the ten biggest clones. Trimming cost V 5 bases and J 4 bases, with 17 bases left between them. The germline CDR1 and CDR2 sequences are SGHVS and FNYEAQ. CDR3 length equals 15 residues. This receptor was taken from a human donor who received a combined kidney and bone marrow transplant. The gene calls are TRBV7-6 and TRBJ1-2, with TRBD1 as a possible D gene (6 bases). Sequenced here: CD8+ T cells from blood, sampled before the transplant. Partial CDR3 DNA: TGTGCCAGCAGCCCAGAACAGGGATATGCCTATGGC. Its protein is CASSPEQGYAYG. In full, the CDR3 reads CASSPEQGYAYGYTF.